This T cell receptor (beta chain) was captured in a study of T cell responses to AZD1222 COVID-19 vaccine. There are 17 residues in the CDR3. The V gene's germline CDR1 is MNHEY and CDR2 SVGEGT. Trimming took 2 bases from V and 9 from J; bases not matched to a gene: 12. TCRdb's table, derived via immunoSEQ multiplex PCR, lists solely in-frame clones and lacks some. The table includes fewer than 90,000 clones, roughly 86% detected once. V and J are TRBV6-2 or TRBV6-3 and TRBJ2-1; 11 bases are shared with TRBD2. The sample in question was peripheral blood, obtained 28 days after the second AZD1222 dose. The origin of this receptor is an adult who received the AZD1222 COVID-19 vaccine. DNA for the CDR3: TGTGCCAGCAGTTACGGGGGCCTAGCGGGAGGAGTAACTGAGCAGTTCTTC. It specifies CASSYGGLAGGVTEQFF.